This T cell receptor (beta chain) was captured by sequencing in a study of T cell changes during pregnancy in multiple sclerosis (dated by TCRdb to about 2019). Regarding the research as a whole: In women with multiple sclerosis, the researchers looked at how the T cell repertoire shifted as pregnancy progressed.

The germline V gene (reference sequence) sets CDR1 to SEHNR and CDR2 to FQNEAQ. Ends trimmed: V by 4 bases, J by 5 bases; bases unmatched to a gene: 2. From its cysteine to its phenylalanine, the CDR3 spans 13 amino acids. The retained sequence is limited to the CDR3, 39 bases, with the frame set at the first base. The library was generated by the immunoSEQ multiplex PCR assay. TCRdb re-hosts the immuneACCESS table, in-frame sequences only. Its copies lack some clones; in the studies checked, an unresolved V gene accounts for under half of them, and the cause for the rest is not known. Within this sample are under 85,000 clones, with around 94% of them counted one time only. The top ten hold less than 0.6% of the sample. About this clone itself: Its specific antigen is unknown. No much larger clone is present one base from it, and per-base qualities are unavailable.

This TCR was sampled from a female donor with multiple sclerosis, enrolled in a pregnancy study. The starting material was peripheral blood, obtained in the third trimester of pregnancy. The chain couples TRBV7-9 to TRBJ2-1; 7 bases in the middle match TRBD2. The sequence in DNA is TGTGCCAGCAGCTCCGGACTAGACAATGAGCAGTTCTTC. Its product reads: CASSSGLDNEQFF.